A single sample gave rise to the 18 T cell receptor beta chains below, sequenced in a study of neoadjuvant anti-PD-1 for oral cavity cancer. Produced via immunoSEQ multiplex PCR; TCRdb's table is partial and in-frame only. There are 30,000 to 35,000 clones in the sample; roughly 89% occur only once, and 3.5% lies in the top ten. Sequencing was performed on PBMCs, taken before nivolumab (anti-PD-1) treatment. The receptors here all came from a person aged 35-79 years with oral cavity squamous cell carcinoma.

The chain carries TRBV4-3 and TRBJ1-1; no clear D gene. CDR1 and CDR2 from the germline V gene are LGHNA and YSLEER. CDR3 size: 15 residues. Trimming shortened V by 1 base and J by 3 bases, and 12 bases separated the two germline ends. The CDR3 nucleotides read TGCGCCAGCAGCCAAGCTAGTAACAGTGACACTGAAGCTTTCTTT. Translated, it gives CASSQASNSDTEAFF.

The CDR3 sequence: CASSHDNLSYEQYF. DNA for the CDR3: TGTGCCAGCAGCCACGACAATCTCTCCTACGAGCAGTACTTC. V gene TRBV2 combines with J gene TRBJ2-7; D is undetermined. The CDR3 contains 14 residues. Trimming cost V 6 bases and J 0 bases, with 12 bases left between them. Germline CDR1 is SNHLY and CDR2 is FYNNEI.

This chain uses TRBV4-2 with TRBJ2-1; the D gene is possibly TRBD1 (7 bases). The CDR3 is made up of 16 amino acids. Germline V gives CDR1 LGHNA, CDR2 YNFKEQ. Trimming left V 4 bases short and J 6 bases short, with 19 bases between. The chain's CDR3 is CASSPLQGGEVNEQFF. CDR3 nucleotide sequence: TGTGCCAGCAGCCCTTTGCAGGGGGGCGAAGTCAATGAGCAGTTCTTC.

The V gene is TRBV11-2, the J gene TRBJ2-7; 8 bases are shared with TRBD2. Germline assignment: CDR1 SGHAT and CDR2 FQNNGV. V dropped 4 bases and J dropped 3; count of bases not matched to a gene: 5. The CDR3 has 14 amino acids. The CDR3 reads CASSSIAGIYEQYF. CDR3 DNA sequence: TGTGCCAGCAGCTCGATAGCGGGGATCTACGAGCAGTACTTC.

This clone was recorded once. The V call is TRBV7-9, the J call TRBJ1-5, with D maybe TRBD1 (5 bases). The CDR3 has 14 residues. Germline V lookup: CDR1 SEHNR, CDR2 FQNEAQ (reference sequence). Trimming cost V 3 bases and J 3 bases, with 9 bases left between them. Written as DNA, the CDR3 is TGTGCCAGCAGCTTTGGGGGGGACAATCAGCCCCAGCATTTT. As protein: CASSFGGDNQPQHF.

V usage is TRBV30 and J usage is TRBJ1-6, with a tentative D call TRBD1 (6 bases). V was clipped by 8 bases and J by 7 bases, with 15 bases between them. The CDR3 spans 13 residues. Germline CDR1 GTSNPN, CDR2 SVGIG (reference sequence). Here the CDR3 DNA reads TGTGCCGGGGGCAGGGATGAAAATTCACCCCTCCACTTT. This sequence encodes CAGGRDENSPLHF.

The chain is built from TRBV6-1 and TRBJ2-1; the D gene is possibly TRBD1 (5 bases). V lost 4 bases, J lost 3 bases, and 13 bases lay in between. The CDR3 extends over 15 amino acids. The germline V gene has CDR1 MNHNS and CDR2 SASEGT. Here the CDR3 reads CASSAGGARYNEQFF. CDR3 nucleotide sequence: TGTGCCAGCAGTGCTGGTGGGGCCCGCTACAATGAGCAGTTCTTC.

The V call is TRBV19, the J call TRBJ2-5, with unresolved D. Germline CDR1 and CDR2: LNHDA and SQIVND (reference sequence). The V and J ends lost 8 bases and 5 bases respectively, with 18 bases between them. This CDR3 contains 14 residues. CDR3 coding DNA: TGTGCCAGTTCCCCCTCCACTTCTATGGAGACCCAGTACTTC. This sequence encodes CASSPSTSMETQYF.

The DNA of the CDR3 is TGTGCCAGCAGTGGCGCAGGGTTAAATGAAGCTTTCTTT. Protein sequence: CASSGAGLNEAFF. V gene TRBV2 combines with J gene TRBJ1-1; the D gene is possibly TRBD1 (5 bases). The germline CDR1 and CDR2 sequences are SNHLY and FYNNEI. V lost 4 bases and J 7 bases, leaving 13 bases between the germline ends. This CDR3 region has 13 residues.

The genes are TRBV7-9 and TRBJ2-5; a possible D gene is TRBD2 (7 bases). The germline V gene has CDR1 SEHNR and CDR2 FQNEAQ (reference sequence). Trimming shortened V by 5 bases and J by 2 bases, and 9 bases separated the two germline ends. The CDR3 contains 13 residues. CDR3: CASSAGAQETQYF. The CDR3 region has the DNA TGTGCCAGCAGCGCGGGGGCTCAAGAGACCCAGTACTTC.

The chain joins TRBV2 to TRBJ2-1, with D perhaps given as TRBD1 or TRBD2 (5 bases each). Germline values: CDR1 SNHLY, CDR2 FYNNEI. This CDR3 has 13 amino acids. Trimming removed 5 bases from V and 7 bases from J, with 12 bases in between. CDR3 in amino acids: CASSFDGANEQFF. The CDR3 nucleotides read TGTGCCAGCAGTTTTGACGGGGCGAATGAGCAGTTCTTC.

CDR3 loop: CSVLQGIHQPQHF. CDR3 sequence (DNA): TGCAGCGTACTACAGGGGATCCATCAGCCCCAGCATTTT. The V and J genes are TRBV29-1 and TRBJ1-5, with 7 positions matching TRBD1. The V and J ends lost 6 bases and 5 bases, in that order; junction bases with no gene match: 7. Germline CDR1 is SQVTM and CDR2 is ANQGSEA. CDR3 length: 13 amino acids.

The chain couples TRBV4-3 to TRBJ1-2; 10 positions match TRBD1. The CDR3 is 15 residues long. The V and J ends lost 5 bases and 5 bases, in that order; junction bases with no gene match: 8. Germline V gene sequence: CDR1 LGHNA, CDR2 YSLEER. The DNA of the CDR3 is TGCGCCAGCAGCTCCCTTGGGGACAGGGGTTATGGCTACACCTTC. Encoded protein: CASSSLGDRGYGYTF.

This chain links TRBV4-2 with TRBJ1-4; the D is unclear. The CDR3 is 17 residues long. Looked up from germline, CDR1 is LGHNA and CDR2 is YNFKEQ. Trimming took off 0 bases at V and 1 base at J, with 12 bases between the two ends. The CDR3 is CASSQESAHLTNEKLFF. CDR3 in DNA: TGTGCCAGCAGCCAAGAGAGCGCACACTTAACTAATGAAAAACTGTTTTTT.

The chain employs TRBV11-3 and TRBJ2-1; 10 nucleotides line up with TRBD1. The germline V gene has CDR1 SGHNT and CDR2 YENEEA. The CDR3 covers 15 residues. V was pared by 3 bases and J by 6 bases, with 5 bases of the junction left unmatched. CDR3 DNA: TGTGCCAGCAGCTTGGGGGGGACAGGGGTCAATGAGCAGTTCTTC. Protein: CASSLGGTGVNEQFF. Based on the CDR3 plus reference TRBV11-3 and TRBJ2-1, the full variable domain is EAGVVQSPRYKIIEKKQPVAFWCNPISGHNTLYWYLQNLGQGPELLIRYENEEAVDDSQLPKDRFSAERLKGVDSTLKIQPAELGDSAVYLCASSLGGTGVNEQFFGPGTRLTVL.

V usage is TRBV18 and J usage is TRBJ1-4; a weak D match, TRBD1 (5 bases). Per germline, CDR1 KGHSH and CDR2 LQKENI. V dropped 6 bases and J dropped 8 bases, with 13 bases sitting between them. The CDR3 totals 13 residues. The CDR3 DNA reads TGTGCCAGCTCCCTTGCGTGGGGGGAAAAACTGTTTTTT. It specifies CASSLAWGEKLFF.

The chain is built from TRBV28 and TRBJ2-1; 8 nucleotides align to TRBD1. This CDR3 has 15 amino acids. Germline V gene sequence: CDR1 MDHEN, CDR2 SYDVKM. With V trimmed by 0 bases and J by 7 bases, 5 bases remained unmatched. CDR3 in amino acids: CASSLWRTGRNEQFF. CDR3 coding DNA: TGTGCCAGCAGTTTATGGAGGACAGGGCGTAATGAGCAGTTCTTC.

This clone has just a few counts. The rearrangement links TRBV5-1 to TRBJ1-2; TRBD1 agrees at 8 bases. Germline CDR1 reads SGHRS; CDR2 reads YFSETQ. The length of the CDR3 is 15 residues. With 0 bases clipped from V and 2 bases from J, the junction kept 3 bases outside the gene matches. Here the CDR3 reads CASSLVRQGNYGYTF. The CDR3 coding sequence is TGCGCCAGCAGCTTGGTGAGACAGGGGAACTATGGCTACACCTTC.